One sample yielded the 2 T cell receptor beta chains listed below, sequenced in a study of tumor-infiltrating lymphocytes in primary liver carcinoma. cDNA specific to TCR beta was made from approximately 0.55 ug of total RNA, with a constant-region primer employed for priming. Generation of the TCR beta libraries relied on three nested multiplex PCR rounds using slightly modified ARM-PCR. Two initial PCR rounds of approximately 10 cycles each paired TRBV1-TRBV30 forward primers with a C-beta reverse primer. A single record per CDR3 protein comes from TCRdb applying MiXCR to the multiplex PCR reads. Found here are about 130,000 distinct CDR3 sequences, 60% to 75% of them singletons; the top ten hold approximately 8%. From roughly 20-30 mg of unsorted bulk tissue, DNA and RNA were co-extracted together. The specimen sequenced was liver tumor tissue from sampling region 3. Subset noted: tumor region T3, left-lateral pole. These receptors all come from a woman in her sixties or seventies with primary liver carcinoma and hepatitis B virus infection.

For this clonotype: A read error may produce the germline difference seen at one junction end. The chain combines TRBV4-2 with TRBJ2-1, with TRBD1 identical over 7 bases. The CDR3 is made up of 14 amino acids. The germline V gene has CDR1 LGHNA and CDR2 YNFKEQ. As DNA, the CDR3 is TGTGTCAGCAGCCAAAATAGGGGAGACAGGGTCACGTTCTTC. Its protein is CVSSQNRGDRVTFF.

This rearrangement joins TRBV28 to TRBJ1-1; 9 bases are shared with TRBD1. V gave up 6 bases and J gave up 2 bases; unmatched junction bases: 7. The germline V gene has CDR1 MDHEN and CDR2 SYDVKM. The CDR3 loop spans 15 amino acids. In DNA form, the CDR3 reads TGTGCCAGCAGGATCACGACAGGGGGTAACACTGAAGCTTTCTTT. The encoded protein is CASRITTGGNTEAFF.